This T cell receptor beta chain appears in the sequencing data of a study of cytomegalovirus exposure and HLA in healthy donors. V lost 5 bases, J lost 6 bases, and 7 bases stayed unmatched. CDR1 and CDR2 (germline): MNHEY, SMNVEV (reference sequence). The length of the CDR3 is 15 residues. Researchers ran the PCR with 60 Vbeta and 13 Jbeta primers. Clones were read by immunoSEQ multiplex PCR, and TCRdb kept only the in-frame ones, dropping some. The sample features around 50,000 clones, with 10% to 15% in its top ten. The rearrangement uses TRBV27 and TRBJ1-6; 7 nucleotides align to TRBD1. The sequenced material came from PBMCs. This TCR came from a woman in her 30s in good health and CMV-seropositive. The CDR3 bases are TGTGCCAGCAGTCTTCGGGACAGAGTTAATTCACCCCTCCACTTT. Its protein product is CASSLRDRVNSPLHF.